Presented here are 10 T cell receptor beta chains from one specimen sequenced in a study of control samples from healthy donors and cancer patients. The repertoire was sequenced with immunoSEQ multiplex PCR; TCRdb's copy has only in-frame clones and lacks some. Counted here are over 50,000 clones, 70% to 90% occurring once; the ten biggest clones make up about 3.8%. The sequenced material came from blood. The receptor source for this set is a man aged 50 to 59 in good health.

V gene TRBV11-2 combines with J gene TRBJ2-3; 7 bases are a match to TRBD2. This CDR3 has 16 amino acids. Per germline, CDR1 SGHAT and CDR2 FQNNGV. V shed 3 bases and J 6 bases; nucleotides not matched to a gene: 12. The CDR3 sequence is CASSFIKRGSGDTQYF. The CDR3 coding sequence is TGTGCCAGCAGCTTCATTAAGCGGGGTTCAGGGGATACGCAGTATTTT. Full variable domain (remainder filled in from reference TRBV11-2 and TRBJ2-3): EAGVAQSPRYKIIEKRQSVAFWCNPISGHATLYWYQQILGQGPKLLIQFQNNGVVDDSQLPKDRFSAERLKGVDSTLKIQPAKLEDSAVYLCASSFIKRGSGDTQYFGPGTRLTVL.

The V and J genes are TRBV24-1 and TRBJ1-6; TRBD1 is a possible D gene (6 bases). V was clipped by 7 bases and J by 10 bases, with 19 bases between them. Germline-derived CDR1 and CDR2 are KGHDR and SFDVKD. This CDR3 is 15 amino acids long. The CDR3 protein is CATSPSRHRVSPLHF. The CDR3, as DNA: TGTGCCACCAGCCCGTCTCGCCACAGGGTCTCACCCCTCCACTTT.

The rearrangement links TRBV10-3 to TRBJ2-7, with 10 bases identical to TRBD1. The germline V gene has CDR1 ENHRY and CDR2 SYGVKD. V was clipped by 2 bases and J by 4 bases; unmatched bases: 5. The CDR3 runs 15 residues. CDR3 amino acids: CAISEDRGLFYEQYF. The CDR3 DNA sequence: TGTGCCATCAGTGAGGACAGGGGGCTATTTTACGAGCAGTACTTC.

The genes are TRBV9 and TRBJ2-3, with 12 positions matching TRBD2. Germline trimming cut 2 bases from V and 0 bases from J; bases unmatched to any gene: 4. The CDR3 loop spans 17 amino acids. Germline lookup yields CDR1 SGDLS and CDR2 YYNGEE. DNA of the CDR3: TGTGCCAGCAGCGTTCTAGCGGGAGGGCTCAGCACAGATACGCAGTATTTT. Translating it yields CASSVLAGGLSTDTQYF.

This chain uses TRBV18 with TRBJ1-5, with D tentatively TRBD1 (6 bases). Trimming removed 3 bases at V and 9 bases at J, with 15 bases between. CDR1 and CDR2 (germline): KGHSH, LQKENI. The CDR3 is made up of 14 amino acids. CDR3 sequence reads: CASSPGLQGGPQHF. The CDR3 DNA reads TGTGCCAGCTCACCGGGGTTACAGGGTGGGCCCCAGCATTTT.

J is TRBJ1-3 and V is TRBV11-3; unclear D gene. The CDR3 is 16 residues long. V dropped 5 bases and J dropped 3 bases, with 17 bases sitting between them. The germline V gene encodes CDR1 SGHNT and CDR2 YENEEA. CDR3 in amino acids: CASSPSSSLGGNTIYF. The CDR3 nucleotides are TGTGCCAGCAGCCCATCGTCCAGCCTCGGTGGAAACACCATATATTTT.

The gene calls are TRBV28 and TRBJ2-5, with D hard to call. The length of the CDR3 is 13 residues. Between the trimmed V and J ends, which lost 8 bases and 2 bases, there was a span of 12 bases. CDR1 MDHEN and CDR2 SYDVKM come from the germline V gene. The CDR3 is CASSYGTQETQYF. In nucleotides, the CDR3 is TGTGCCAGCTCATACGGCACTCAAGAGACCCAGTACTTC.

The rearrangement joins TRBV7-3 to TRBJ2-5; possibly TRBD1 or TRBD2 for D (6 bases each). The CDR3 length is 14 residues. V was trimmed by 5 bases and J by 3 bases, leaving 13 bases between them. In germline, CDR1 is SGHTA, CDR2 FQGTGA. The CDR3 reads CASSIRGGEETQYF. For the CDR3, the DNA is TGTGCCAGCAGCATCAGGGGAGGAGAAGAGACCCAGTACTTC.

This chain uses TRBV7-6 with TRBJ2-3; no definite D call. The germline CDR1 and CDR2 sequences are SGHVS and FNYEAQ. The CDR3 has 13 residues. Trimming stripped 1 base from V and 2 bases from J, with 4 bases between. In nucleotides, the CDR3 is TGTGCCAGCAGCTTAGAGTTCACAGATACGCAGTATTTT. Translating it yields CASSLEFTDTQYF.

V gene TRBV5-5 combines with J gene TRBJ1-2, with a possible D match to TRBD1 (6 bases). Germline CDR1 is SGHKS and CDR2 is YYEKEE (reference sequence). The V end was cut by 3 bases, the J end by 11 bases, with 14 bases between. The CDR3 spans 12 residues. CDR3 amino acids: CASSWDTVLYTF. CDR3 coding DNA: TGTGCCAGCAGCTGGGACACTGTACTTTACACCTTC.